This TCR beta chain came from a study of vaccination effects on CD4 cells after COVID-19 (dated by TCRdb to the early 2020s). Describing the broader study: Across the study, the median time from the second dose to post-vaccine sampling was 72 days (range 14 to 241). The study compared SARS-CoV-2 spike-specific CD4+ TCR repertoires before and after mRNA vaccination in COVID-19 convalescent patients and infection-naive vaccine recipients. The full study included roughly 10 COVID-19 convalescent patients and several SARS-CoV-2-naive healthy vaccine recipients. Cultures from other donors in the study were sequenced with the Oncomine TCR Beta short-read assay on an Illumina iSeq 100.

Libraries were prepared through the immunoSEQ multiplex PCR assay. DNA from the cultured, isolated CD4+ T cells was subjected to TCR beta CDR3 sequencing. For the original study's pipeline: Non-productive TCR sequences were discarded, and reads were trimmed to the CDR3 region, with only CDR3s of 7 or more amino acids retained. Antigen-specific clonotypes were identified using the MANAFEST web app by comparison of expansion in peptide wells against reference cultures. To be called positive, a clone needed expansion at FDR<0.05 compared with the reference and with all other wells, an odds ratio greater than 5, and a frequency greater than 0.1% in two replicate wells. A clonotype was defined as cross-reactive if the clonotype was significantly expanded both in SARS-CoV-2 spike wells and in at least one common cold coronavirus spike condition. CDR3 similarity was assessed by Levenshtein distance with the stringdist R package, and unrooted trees were built with ape in R 3.6.1. The source is immuneACCESS, and TCRdb retained only in-frame sequences with V and J called. Part of the clones is not carried over; for the studies checked, unresolved V genes explain less than half of this, and the remainder is unexplained. V and J calls and clone size are given by that table; D and trimming were obtained from the DNA. The table for this sample lists 80,000 to 95,000 clones; over 75% of them were counted only once. The ten biggest clones cover roughly 1.1% of the sample.

The ViraFEST assay stimulated PBMC with viral peptide pools and then used TCR sequencing to identify antigen-specific CD4+ T cell clonotypes by expansion. After approximately eleven days of culture, CD4+ T cells were isolated with the EasySep CD4+ T cell isolation kit. Each participant received two doses of an mRNA SARS-CoV-2 vaccine, either BNT162b2 or mRNA-1273. Healthy vaccine recipients had no prior SARS-CoV-2 infection, confirmed by negative nucleocapsid antibodies before and after vaccination. A few million PBMC per well were cultured with approximately 10 ug/ml peptides in IMDM containing approximately 4.7% human AB serum, roughly 10 IU/ml IL-2 and gentamicin. Half of the culture medium was replaced with fresh IL-2-containing medium on days 3 and 7. Unless otherwise noted, each peptide stimulation condition was cultured in triplicate wells. PBMC were separated from whole blood using Ficoll-Paque Plus gradient centrifugation and were then either cryopreserved at -140C or used fresh. The spike proteins of SARS-CoV-2 and of the common cold coronaviruses HCoV-NL63, HCoV-OC43 and HCoV-229E were spanned by overlapping peptide pools. The QIAamp micro DNA kit was used to extract genomic DNA from the cultured CD4+ T cells.

Summary of the overall study and its limitations: In healthy vaccine recipients, vaccine-induced clones were almost all SARS-CoV-2 mono-reactive, with only 1 of 255 being cross-reactive with common cold coronaviruses. Both infection-induced and vaccine-induced clones contracted markedly at late post-vaccination timepoints, which is consistent with waning T cell responses. Only a small number of convalescent patients were included, and no early post-infection timepoints were available, which limited the study.

As to this clone: Its antigen specificity is not known. No quality values exist for individual bases; no much larger clone is one base distant.

The material sequenced was CD4+ T cells from PBMCs cultured with HCoV-OC43 spike peptides, taken after COVID-19 vaccination. Reading the label with the study, this specimen's cell subset or site is: HCoV-OC43 spike overlapping peptide pool stimulation. This clonotype was obtained from a human donor who received a COVID-19 vaccine.

The DNA sequence reads TGTGCCAGCAGCTTAGGGGACTCGCCCCGCTACGAGCAGTACGTC. Its protein product is CASSLGDSPRYEQYV. This chain joins TRBV11-2 to TRBJ2-7; D gene: possibly TRBD2, on 6 matching bases. The V and J ends are trimmed by 1 base and 3 bases, leaving 13 bases between them. The CDR3 goes from the cysteine to the valine over 15 residues. Only CDR3 DNA is held: 45 bases, read in frame from base 1. The germline V gene sets CDR1 to SGHAT and CDR2 to FQNNGV.